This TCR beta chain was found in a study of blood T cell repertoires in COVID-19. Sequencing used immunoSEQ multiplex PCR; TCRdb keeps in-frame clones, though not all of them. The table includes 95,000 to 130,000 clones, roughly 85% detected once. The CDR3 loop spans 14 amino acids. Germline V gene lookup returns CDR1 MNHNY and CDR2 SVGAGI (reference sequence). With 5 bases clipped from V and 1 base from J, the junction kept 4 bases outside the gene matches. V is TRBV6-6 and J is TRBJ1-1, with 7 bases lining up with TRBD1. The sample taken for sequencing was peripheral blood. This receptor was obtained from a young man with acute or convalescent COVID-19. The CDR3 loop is CASSTRQGNTEAFF. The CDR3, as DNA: TGTGCCAGCAGTACCAGACAGGGGAACACTGAAGCTTTCTTT.